Following are 4 T cell receptor beta chains from one sample sequenced in a study of identifying expanded T cells in peripheral blood. Clones were sequenced by immunoSEQ multiplex PCR, and TCRdb holds only the in-frame ones, with some missing. The repertoire holds approximately 130,000 clones, with 84% as singletons. Material for sequencing was blood. The receptors shown here come from a person aged 18 to 70 in good health.

The rearrangement uses TRBV7-9 and TRBJ2-1, with D possibly matching TRBD1 (7 bases). The V end lost 5 bases, the J end lost 6 bases, and 17 bases lay between the germline ends. This CDR3 comprises 15 residues. The V gene's germline CDR1 is SEHNR and CDR2 FQNEAQ (reference sequence). The CDR3 nucleotides read TGTGCCAGCAGCGCCCTTCAGGGGGGCGGCAATGAGCAGTTCTTC. The encoded protein is CASSALQGGGNEQFF.

This clone was found a few times. The rearrangement links TRBV2 to TRBJ1-3; maybe TRBD1 (5 bases). The length of the CDR3 is 14 residues. In germline, CDR1 is SNHLY, CDR2 FYNNEI. CDR3 region: CASAAGHSGNTIYF. The CDR3 DNA reads as TGTGCGTCCGCAGCAGGGCACTCTGGAAACACCATATATTTT.

This clone was recorded a few times. The chain joins TRBV2 to TRBJ1-4; D not certain. From germline, CDR1 is SNHLY and CDR2 FYNNEI. The CDR3 length is 14 residues. With 6 bases removed from V and 0 bases from J, the gap between germline ends came to 8 bases. This chain's CDR3 is CASRIPATNEKLFF. The DNA for the CDR3 is TGTGCCAGCAGGATCCCAGCAACTAATGAAAAACTGTTTTTT.

The V and J genes are TRBV25-1 and TRBJ1-1; tentative D call: TRBD1 (6 bases). Germline values: CDR1 MGHDK, CDR2 SYGVNS. This CDR3 has 13 residues. Trimming removed 7 bases from V and 0 bases from J, with 9 bases in between. The CDR3 sequence: CASTRGMNTEAFF. Here the CDR3 DNA reads TGTGCCAGCACAAGGGGGATGAACACTGAAGCTTTCTTT.